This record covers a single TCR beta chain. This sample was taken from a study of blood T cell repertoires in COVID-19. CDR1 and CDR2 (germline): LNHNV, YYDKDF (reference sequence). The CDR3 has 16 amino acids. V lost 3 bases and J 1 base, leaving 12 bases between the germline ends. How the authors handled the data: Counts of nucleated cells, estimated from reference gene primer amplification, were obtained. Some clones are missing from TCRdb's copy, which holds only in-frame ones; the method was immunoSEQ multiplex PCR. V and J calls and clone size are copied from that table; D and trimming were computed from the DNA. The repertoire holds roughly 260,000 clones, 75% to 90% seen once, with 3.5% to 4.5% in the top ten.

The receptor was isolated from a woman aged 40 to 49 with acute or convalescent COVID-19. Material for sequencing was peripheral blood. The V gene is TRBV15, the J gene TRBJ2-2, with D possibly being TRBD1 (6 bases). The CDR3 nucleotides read TGTGCCACCAGCAGGCAGGGGTTACAGAACACCGGGGAGCTGTTTTTT. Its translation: CATSRQGLQNTGELFF.